The present TCR beta chain was sequenced within a study of blood T cell repertoires in COVID-19. Study-wide background: Some COVID-19 samples were acute and others convalescent; all came from the United States, Italy and Spain. PBMCs, B-cell-depleted T cells, or T cells were the source of the cDNA or gDNA that made up the material.

Trimming removed 6 bases at V and 8 bases at J, with 16 bases between. The CDR3 is 13 residues long. As processed by the authors: Estimated nucleated cell counts came from reference gene primer amplification. Data came from immunoSEQ multiplex PCR; TCRdb stores just in-frame clones and leaves some out. For V, J and clone size, that table is used; D and trimming come from the DNA. Of approximately 78,000 clones in the sample, roughly 85% were seen once. This chain uses TRBV12-3 or TRBV12-4 with TRBJ1-1, with a tentative D call TRBD1 (6 bases). This receptor was identified in a woman older than 75 with acute or convalescent COVID-19. The sequencing input was peripheral blood. This CDR3 is CASSPAVGAEAFF. In nucleotides, the CDR3 is TGTGCCAGCAGCCCCGCCGTGGGGGCAGAAGCTTTCTTT.